The 22 T cell receptor beta chains below were found in one sample sequenced in a study of PD-1 blockade in mismatch repair-deficient tumors (dated by TCRdb to between 2016 and 2019). Libraries were constructed by the immunoSEQ multiplex PCR assay. This is the immuneACCESS table as TCRdb keeps it, with only in-frame sequences that have V and J called. A part of the clones is gone; compared with another copy, unresolved V genes explain less than half, and the rest is unexplained. The table for this sample lists about 120,000 clones; 88% of them were counted only once. The ten largest clones capture roughly 10% of the sample. The sequences come from peripheral blood, collected just over 70 weeks after starting pembrolizumab. These receptor sequences come from an adult with mismatch repair-deficient cancer.

V is TRBV27 and J is TRBJ2-3; no clear D gene. Per the germline V gene, CDR1 is MNHEY and CDR2 is SMNVEV (reference sequence). Trimming removed 3 bases at V and 1 base at J, with 2 bases between. This CDR3 is 12 amino acids long. CDR3 residues: CASSLGTDTQYF. The CDR3 coding sequence is TGTGCCAGCAGTTTGGGCACAGATACGCAGTATTTT.

J is TRBJ2-1 and V is TRBV7-2; 11 nucleotides agree with TRBD2. Per germline, CDR1 SGHTA and CDR2 FQGNSA. V lost 4 bases and J lost 7; bases outside the gene matches: 6. The CDR3 contains 15 residues. The CDR3 reads CASSSQGLAENEQFF. CDR3 DNA sequence: TGTGCCAGCAGCTCACAGGGACTAGCGGAGAATGAGCAGTTCTTC.

This clone was picked up a small number of times. The CDR3 nucleotides read TGCGCCAGCAGCCTCCAGTCCGGACCCTACGAGCAGTACTTC. Translated: CASSLQSGPYEQYF. The chain couples TRBV4-1 to TRBJ2-7; D gene ambiguous. Deletions cut 4 bases from V and 2 bases from J, with 12 bases between. CDR1 is MGHRA, CDR2 YSYEKL, per germline. This CDR3 is built from 14 residues.

The genes are TRBV23-1 and TRBJ2-2; 9 nucleotides agree with TRBD1. TRBV23-1 is an ORF for which the function is uncertain. The CDR3 sequence is 12 residues long. With 8 bases clipped from V and 6 bases from J, the junction kept 1 base outside the gene matches. CDR3: CASRQGAGELFF. CDR3 sequence (DNA): TGCGCCAGCCGACAGGGGGCCGGGGAGCTGTTTTTT.

The chain uses TRBV29-1 and TRBJ2-7; unclear D gene. With 7 bases removed from V and 5 bases from J, the gap between germline ends came to 15 bases. The CDR3 has 12 amino acids. Germline CDR1 SQVTM, CDR2 ANQGSEA. The CDR3 here is CSAQRLADEQYF. DNA of the CDR3: TGCAGCGCCCAAAGGCTCGCCGACGAGCAGTACTTC.

This clone was detected once. V and J are TRBV21-1 and TRBJ1-5; TRBD1 was called by the table and not checked on the DNA. TRBV21-1 is described as a pseudogene. The length of the CDR3 is 17 residues. For the CDR3, the DNA is TGTGCCAGCAGCAAATTCCCGACACAGGGTGGAGGCCCGCCCCAGCATTTT. Its translation is CASSKFPTQGGGPPQHF.

In its sample, this clone was seen a few times. The rearrangement uses TRBV5-4 and TRBJ2-7; D possibly matches TRBD1 or TRBD2 (5 bases each). Germline V gene data show CDR1 as SGHNT and CDR2 as YYREEE (reference sequence). Trimming shortened V by 1 base and J by 2 bases, and 10 bases separated the two germline ends. The CDR3 is 14 amino acids. The CDR3 DNA sequence: TGTGCCAGCAGCTTGTCCGAGGGGACCTACGAGCAGTACTTC. Protein sequence: CASSLSEGTYEQYF.

This clone was picked up a small number of times. In nucleotides, the CDR3 is TGTGCCAGCAGTGATTCTTCGAATACGCAGTATTTT. It is translated as CASSDSSNTQYF. The rearrangement links TRBV2 to TRBJ2-3; no firm D call. Germline CDR1 and CDR2: SNHLY and FYNNEI. The V and J ends lost 3 bases and 7 bases respectively, with 8 bases between them. The CDR3 has 12 residues. Full variable domain (rest looked up from reference TRBV2 and TRBJ2-3): EPEVTQTPSHQVTQMGQEVILRCVPISNHLYFYWYRQILGQKVEFLVSFYNNEISEKSEIFDDQFSVERPDGSNFTLKIRSTKLEDSAMYFCASSDSSNTQYFGPGTRLTVL.

The gene calls are TRBV5-1 and TRBJ2-1, with D possibly TRBD2 on 6 matching bases. The ends were cut back, 2 bases at V and 4 bases at J, with 16 bases in the middle. The CDR3 is made up of 16 amino acids. Germline V gene lookup returns CDR1 SGHRS and CDR2 YFSETQ. DNA of the CDR3: TGCGCCAGCAGCTTTGAACGACTAGGAGATTACAATGAGCAGTTCTTC. Translated, it gives CASSFERLGDYNEQFF.

On this clone itself: One end of the junction is discordant with germline, which a read error may explain. The chain uses TRBV2 and TRBJ2-5; D gene unclear. Germline V lookup: CDR1 SNHLY, CDR2 FYNNEI. The CDR3 covers 11 residues. CDR3 bases: TGTGCCAACAGTGTCGGTGAGACCCAGTACTTC. It yields the protein CANSVGETQYF.

The chain has TRBV19 and TRBJ2-7; D is unclear. Germline-derived CDR1 and CDR2 are LNHDA and SQIVND (reference sequence). With 5 bases removed from V and 0 bases from J, the gap between germline ends came to 11 bases. The length of the CDR3 is 14 residues. The CDR3 is CASSHADSSYEQYF. In nucleotides, the CDR3 is TGTGCCAGTAGTCATGCGGATAGCTCCTACGAGCAGTACTTC.

This clone was seen once. The chain recombines TRBV4-1 with TRBJ2-3; D remains unclear. The CDR3 is 15 residues long. V lost 1 base and J 3 bases, leaving 11 bases between the germline ends. Germline assignment: CDR1 MGHRA and CDR2 YSYEKL. Here the CDR3 reads CASSQAYGRTDTQYF. Here the CDR3 DNA reads TGCGCCAGCAGCCAAGCCTATGGAAGGACAGATACGCAGTATTTT.

The chain has TRBV6-1 and TRBJ2-7; 9 bases fit TRBD1. CDR1 and CDR2 from the germline V gene are MNHNS and SASEGT. V dropped 8 bases and J dropped 2; count of bases not matched to a gene: 7. The CDR3 sequence is 14 residues long. The CDR3 protein is CASFSNRGPYEQYF. The CDR3 DNA is TGTGCCAGCTTCTCAAACAGGGGGCCCTACGAGCAGTACTTC.

The V gene is TRBV7-9, the J gene TRBJ2-2; 7 bases line up with TRBD1. V shed 1 base and J 1 base; nucleotides not matched to a gene: 3. Germline loops: CDR1 SEHNR, CDR2 FQNEAQ (reference sequence). This CDR3 spans 16 amino acids. The chain's CDR3 is CASSLDRTGNTGELFF. DNA of the CDR3: TGTGCCAGCAGCTTAGATCGGACAGGGAACACCGGGGAGCTGTTTTTT.

CDR3 DNA: TGCGCCAGCAGCCCCCCCCGGGTTGTGGAACTCACCGGGGAGCTGTTTTTT. Translation gives CASSPPRVVELTGELFF. The V call is TRBV4-1, the J call TRBJ2-2, with no clear D. This CDR3 is built from 17 residues. Deletions cut 4 bases from V and 4 bases from J, with 19 bases between. Germline lookup yields CDR1 MGHRA and CDR2 YSYEKL.

The chain couples TRBV15 to TRBJ2-7, with D unclear. The CDR3 covers 17 residues. V lost 0 bases and J lost 0, with 15 bases in between. CDR1 is LNHNV and CDR2 is YYDKDF in the germline V gene (reference sequence). The CDR3 region has the DNA TGTGCCACCAGCAGAGATCTAGGTCTTGGAGTCTCCTACGAGCAGTACTTC. Translated, it gives CATSRDLGLGVSYEQYF.

The chain links TRBV2 to TRBJ2-2; TRBD1 aligns across 8 bases. Trimming removed 6 bases from V and 7 bases from J; junction bases left unmatched: 7. The CDR3 is made up of 14 amino acids. Germline CDR1 is SNHLY and CDR2 is FYNNEI. In DNA, the CDR3 is TGTGCCAGCAGCGACAGGGGTACAAACGGGGAGCTGTTTTTT. Residues: CASSDRGTNGELFF.

The genes are TRBV4-1 and TRBJ2-1; D not certain. V was cut by 3 bases and J by 9 bases, with 21 bases left in between. This CDR3 is 16 amino acids long. CDR1 is MGHRA and CDR2 is YSYEKL in the germline V gene. For the CDR3, the DNA is TGCGCCAGCAGCCACGGGTTCGCAAGTAACGTACTTGAGCAGTTCTTC. The encoded protein is CASSHGFASNVLEQFF.

Only a few counts were recorded for this clone. The sample contains more than one DNA sequence encoding this CDR3. V usage is TRBV7-9 and J usage is TRBJ2-7; D is unclear. Germline CDR1 reads SEHNR; CDR2 reads FQNEAQ (reference sequence). With 3 bases removed from V and 3 bases from J, the gap between germline ends came to 6 bases. The CDR3 is 12 residues long. Here the CDR3 DNA reads TGTGCCAGCAGCTTGCGAAACTACGAGCAGTACTTC. Protein sequence: CASSLRNYEQYF.

The CDR3 loop is CASRADRVNTGELFF. The CDR3 coding sequence is TGTGCCAGCAGGGCGGACAGGGTAAACACCGGGGAGCTGTTTTTT. This chain joins TRBV2 and TRBJ2-2; the match to TRBD1 covers 8 bases. Trimming took 6 bases from V and 2 from J; bases not matched to a gene: 5. This CDR3 is 15 amino acids long. CDR1 is SNHLY, CDR2 FYNNEI, per germline.

This clone was seen once. The chain uses TRBV4-2 and TRBJ2-3; 11 bases fit TRBD2. V gave up 4 bases and J gave up 3 bases; unmatched junction bases: 6. CDR3 length: 16 residues. Germline CDR1 LGHNA, CDR2 YNFKEQ. CDR3 nucleotides: TGTGCCAGCAGCCCTACTAGCGGGAGCTCGACAGATACGCAGTATTTT. This encodes CASSPTSGSSTDTQYF.

This chain joins TRBV30 and TRBJ2-1; D gene uncertain. The CDR3 is 12 amino acids. Germline CDR1 GTSNPN, CDR2 SVGIG (reference sequence). The ends were cut back, 2 bases at V and 4 bases at J, with 6 bases in the middle. Written as DNA, the CDR3 is TGTGCCTGGAGTCTTGTATACAATGAGCAGTTCTTC. Its protein product is CAWSLVYNEQFF.